These 2 T cell receptor beta chains originate from one sample sequenced in a study of blood T cells in healthy people across ages. Alongside a J-beta primer mix, a sample-barcoded 5' primer served in a second PCR lasting about 7 to 12 cycles. MiXCR, run by TCRdb on the 5' RACE reads, gives a single entry per CDR3 protein. The sample includes 600,000 to 900,000 distinct CDR3 sequences, roughly 25% of them seen just once. The same data also contributed to another study, on T cells of mothers and their children.

Source material: blood. The receptors stem from a boy younger than 18 in good health.

This chain links TRBV3-1 with TRBJ2-2; perhaps TRBD1 as D (6 bases). V shed 4 bases and J shed 3 bases, with 12 bases lying between them. CDR1 is LGHDT, CDR2 YNNKEL, per germline (reference sequence). The CDR3 has 15 amino acids. CDR3 DNA sequence: TGTGCCAGCAGCCCAACGGACAGCTACACCGGGGAGCTGTTTTTT. Its protein is CASSPTDSYTGELFF.

This clonotype was observed a few times. The chain couples TRBV4-1 to TRBJ1-4; weak D call: TRBD1 (6 bases). Germline CDR1 is MGHRA and CDR2 is YSYEKL. The CDR3 spans 16 residues. The V and J ends lost 4 bases and 4 bases respectively, with 16 bases between them. The CDR3 region is CASSRPGAGLNEKLFF. The CDR3 DNA reads TGCGCCAGCAGCCGCCCAGGGGCAGGCCTTAATGAAAAACTGTTTTTT.